The 10 T cell receptor beta chains below all came from one sample that was sequenced in a study of blood T cell repertoires in COVID-19 (dated by TCRdb to the early 2020s). The library was obtained by the immunoSEQ multiplex PCR assay. Not all clones reach the TCRdb copy of this immuneACCESS table, which keeps in-frame sequences only. Checked studies attribute under half of the gap to unresolved V genes and leave the rest unexplained. The sample profile shows hundreds of thousands of clones; around 86% of them were found once. The ten largest clonotypes hold approximately 1.6% of the sample. The specimen sequenced was PBMCs or T cells enriched from blood (not recorded which). The receptors derive from a woman aged 45-65 years who had recovered from COVID-19.

The chain has TRBV30 and TRBJ2-1; perhaps TRBD2 as D (5 bases). V was cut by 3 bases and J by 5 bases, with 14 bases left in between. The CDR3 covers 14 residues. In germline, CDR1 is GTSNPN, CDR2 SVGIG (reference sequence). The CDR3 bases are TGTGCCTGGAGGGGAGATAAGTCGAACAATGAGCAGTTCTTC. Its protein is CAWRGDKSNNEQFF.

The V gene is TRBV28, the J gene TRBJ1-2, with TRBD1 as a possible D gene (6 bases). V lost 5 bases and J 1 base, leaving 20 bases between the germline ends. The CDR3 has 17 amino acids. Germline CDR1 and CDR2: MDHEN and SYDVKM. CDR3 protein: CASSLPPGVEDNYGYTF. The CDR3 DNA reads TGTGCCAGCAGTCTCCCACCAGGGGTGGAGGATAACTATGGCTACACCTTC.

This sequence joins TRBV6-5 and TRBJ1-1, with D possibly matching TRBD1 (6 bases). V was cut by 6 bases and J by 3 bases, with 11 bases left in between. The CDR3 length is 13 residues. The germline gives CDR1 MNHEY, CDR2 SVGAGI. CDR3 loop: CASRRGGDTEAFF. The CDR3 nucleotides are TGTGCCAGCAGAAGAGGGGGGGACACTGAAGCTTTCTTT.

The rearrangement joins TRBV7-8 to TRBJ1-2; 8 positions match TRBD1. Germline trimming cut 5 bases from V and 1 base from J; bases unmatched to any gene: 6. In germline, CDR1 is SGHVS, CDR2 FQNEAQ. The CDR3 consists of 15 residues. Here the CDR3 reads CASSLGQAVNYGYTF. For the CDR3, the DNA is TGTGCCAGCAGCCTGGGACAGGCTGTTAACTATGGCTACACCTTC.

This clone appeared a few times. V and J are TRBV5-1 and TRBJ1-5, with D possibly matching TRBD1 (5 bases). V lost 0 bases, J lost 1 base, and 5 bases lay in between. CDR1 is SGHRS, CDR2 YFSETQ, per germline. CDR3 length: 14 residues. CDR3 in DNA: TGCGCCAGCAGCTTGGGACAGAGCAATCAGCCCCAGCATTTT. This sequence encodes CASSLGQSNQPQHF.

J is TRBJ2-2 and V is TRBV7-9; possible D gene TRBD2, 6 bases. Germline CDR1 is SEHNR and CDR2 is FQNEAQ (reference sequence). The CDR3 has 16 amino acids. V lost 0 bases and J lost 5, with 13 bases in between. The CDR3 DNA reads as TGTGCCAGCAGCTTAGCCGGTCTAGGAGGGACCGGGGAGCTGTTTTTT. Its translation is CASSLAGLGGTGELFF.

The V call is TRBV10-3, the J call TRBJ2-7; D perhaps matches TRBD2 (6 bases). Trimming left V 8 bases short and J 0 bases short, with 14 bases between. The CDR3 spans 14 residues. Germline CDR1 reads ENHRY; CDR2 reads SYGVKD. CDR3 sequence reads: CAILDSGSSYEQYF. DNA for the CDR3: TGTGCCATCCTCGACTCCGGGAGCTCCTACGAGCAGTACTTC.

This chain joins TRBV2 and TRBJ1-3; D unresolved. Germline CDR1 and CDR2: SNHLY and FYNNEI. The CDR3 consists of 14 residues. V was trimmed by 8 bases and J by 0 bases, leaving 11 bases between them. The CDR3 reads CASRAGSSGNTIYF. The CDR3 nucleotides read TGTGCCAGCCGGGCGGGGAGCTCTGGAAACACCATATATTTT.

The chain employs TRBV2 and TRBJ2-7; TRBD2 is a possible D gene (6 bases). Germline CDR1 SNHLY, CDR2 FYNNEI. The CDR3 totals 13 residues. V was clipped by 8 bases and J by 3 bases, with 14 bases between them. DNA for the CDR3: TGTGCCAGCGGGGACTTTAACAACTACGAGCAGTACTTC. Translating gives CASGDFNNYEQYF.

The chain combines TRBV19 with TRBJ1-5, with D possibly matching TRBD1 (6 bases). The germline gives CDR1 LNHDA, CDR2 SQIVND (reference sequence). V lost 8 bases to trimming and J lost 2 bases, with 13 bases between them. The CDR3 has 14 residues. The CDR3 DNA is TGTGCCAGTGCCCGGGACATGGGCAATCAGCCCCAGCATTTT. It translates to CASARDMGNQPQHF.